The 14 T cell receptor beta chains presented below share a single source sample, sequenced in a study of T cells in Graves' hyperthyroidism and ophthalmopathy. TCR beta CDR3 regions were amplified from RNA transcripts. First-round RT-PCR with HTBI primers amplified the TCR CDR3 region. TCRdb re-called the multiplex PCR reads through MiXCR, storing one row per CDR3 protein. The sample has roughly 580,000 distinct CDR3 sequences, around 13% seen once. Sequencing was performed on blood. The source of these receptors is a woman between 25 and 40 years old with Graves' hyperthyroidism that later progressed to Graves' ophthalmopathy.

This clonotype was counted many times. The V gene is TRBV20-1, the J gene TRBJ2-5; D not resolved. The CDR3 runs to 13 residues. V dropped 5 bases and J dropped 5 bases, with 15 bases sitting between them. The germline gives CDR1 DFQATT, CDR2 SNEGSKA (reference sequence). The CDR3 loop reads CSAPLATRETQYF. CDR3 coding DNA: TGCAGTGCTCCCCTGGCCACCCGGGAGACCCAGTACTTC.

The chain combines TRBV29-1 with TRBJ2-5; D is uncertain. The J call may be incorrect, as the DNA end agrees better with TRBJ2-1. This CDR3 comprises 10 residues. Germline V gives CDR1 SQVTM, CDR2 ANQGSEA. The CDR3 spells CSALEETQFF. The CDR3 nucleotides are TGCAGCGCGTTAGAAGAGACCCAGTTCTTC.

In its sample, this clonotype was seen once. A much larger clonotype is one base distant, so this may be a read error. The chain uses TRBV28 and TRBJ2-7; 9 positions match TRBD1. The CDR3 loop spans 16 amino acids. CDR1 is MDHEN and CDR2 is SYDVKM in the germline V gene. The CDR3 loop reads CASSFHFRTGDYGQYF. DNA of the CDR3: TGTGCCAGCAGTTTTCACTTTAGGACAGGGGACTACGGGCAGTACTTC.

There are many counts of this clonotype. The chain couples TRBV14 to TRBJ2-1; possible D gene TRBD2, 6 bases. Germline V gene sequence: CDR1 SGHDN, CDR2 FVKESK. Between the trimmed V and J ends, which lost 0 bases and 6 bases, there was a span of 9 bases. The CDR3 extends over 14 amino acids. The CDR3: CASSQDSRGNEQFF. In DNA form, the CDR3 reads TGTGCCAGCAGCCAAGATTCGCGGGGCAATGAGCAGTTCTTC.

This clonotype came up a few times. The chain uses TRBV5-1 and TRBJ2-5; D gene unclear. The length of the CDR3 is 14 residues. Trimming left V 4 bases short and J 2 bases short, with 12 bases between. CDR1 is SGHRS and CDR2 is YFSETQ in the germline V gene. CDR3 nucleotide sequence: TGCGCCAGCAGCCTTGGAGCAAATCAAGAGACCCAGTACTTC. It is translated as CASSLGANQETQYF.

This chain uses TRBV20-1 with TRBJ1-1; TRBD1 is a possible D gene (5 bases). The CDR3 covers 17 residues. The germline V gene encodes CDR1 DFQATT and CDR2 SNEGSKA (reference sequence). Trimming took off 0 bases at V and 4 bases at J, with 21 bases between the two ends. The chain's CDR3 is CSARDNSGVRGSTEAFF. In DNA, the CDR3 is TGCAGTGCTAGAGATAATTCGGGGGTCCGGGGGAGCACTGAAGCTTTCTTT.

This clonotype was recorded at least ten times. This rearrangement joins TRBV20-1 to TRBJ2-3; TRBD2 matches at 9 bases. There are 15 residues in the CDR3. Trimming took 3 bases from V and 4 from J; bases not matched to a gene: 8. The germline gives CDR1 DFQATT, CDR2 SNEGSKA (reference sequence). CDR3: CSARDSGSGSDTQYF. CDR3 in DNA: TGCAGTGCTAGGGATAGCGGGAGTGGTTCAGATACGCAGTATTTT.

V gene TRBV4-2 combines with J gene TRBJ2-4, with D possibly matching TRBD2 (6 bases). The CDR3 loop spans 15 amino acids. CDR1 is LGHNA, CDR2 YNFKEQ, per germline. V was clipped by 0 bases and J by 7 bases, with 13 bases between them. CDR3 DNA sequence: TGTGCCAGCAGCCAAGAAGTCGGGAGCGGGAACATTCAGTACTTC. Its translation is CASSQEVGSGNIQYF.

This clonotype has at least ten counts. The chain employs TRBV5-1 and TRBJ1-1; D perhaps matches TRBD1 (5 bases). The germline V and J ends were trimmed by 6 bases and 0 bases, with 9 bases remaining between them. This CDR3 contains 13 residues. Germline CDR1 SGHRS, CDR2 YFSETQ. The CDR3: CASMTAMNTEAFF. Here the CDR3 DNA reads TGCGCCAGCATGACAGCTATGAACACTGAAGCTTTCTTT.

As regards this clonotype: One junction end disagrees with the germline gene, perhaps due to a read error. The chain employs TRBV13 and TRBJ2-7; D ambiguous. This CDR3 is 16 amino acids long. The germline CDR1 and CDR2 sequences are PRHDT and FYEKMQ (reference sequence). CDR3 nucleotide sequence: TGTGCCAGCAGCATCCGGAGTAATTTTCATTCGTCCGAGCACTACTTC. Translation: CASSIRSNFHSSEHYF.

This clonotype was detected ten times or more. The chain carries TRBV5-6 and TRBJ1-1; D might be TRBD1 (5 bases). Per germline, CDR1 SGHDT and CDR2 YYEEEE. The CDR3 is made up of 13 amino acids. The ends were cut back, 3 bases at V and 0 bases at J, with 6 bases in the middle. The CDR3 here is CASSWDLNTEAFF. Here the CDR3 DNA reads TGTGCCAGCAGCTGGGACCTGAACACTGAAGCTTTCTTT.

J is TRBJ1-6 and V is TRBV19; no clear D gene. The CDR3 runs to 13 residues. V lost 3 bases, J lost 10 bases, and 10 bases lay in between. Germline lookup yields CDR1 LNHDA and CDR2 SQIVND (reference sequence). This chain's CDR3 is CASSITAGSPLHF. The CDR3, as DNA: TGTGCCAGTAGTATCACTGCCGGGTCACCCCTCCACTTT.

At least ten counts were recorded for this clonotype. The chain uses TRBV7-2 and TRBJ1-6; D gene unclear. The CDR3 is 13 residues long. Germline-derived CDR1 and CDR2 are SGHTA and FQGNSA. V was trimmed by 1 base and J by 10 bases, leaving 8 bases between them. In nucleotides, the CDR3 is TGTGCCAGCAGCTTAGATTGGCGGTCACCCCTCCACTTT. This encodes CASSLDWRSPLHF.

This clonotype was seen many times. The chain couples TRBV12-5 to TRBJ2-1; unclear D gene. Trimming took off 7 bases at V and 8 bases at J, with 6 bases between the two ends. The CDR3 is made up of 10 amino acids. The V gene's germline CDR1 is LGHNT and CDR2 FRNRAP. This CDR3 is CASAEYEQFF. Written as DNA, the CDR3 is TGTGCTAGTGCTGAGTATGAGCAGTTCTTC.